Below are 32 T cell receptor beta chains sequenced from a single sample in a study of a mutant IDH1 vaccine in newly diagnosed glioma. The assay was immunoSEQ multiplex PCR, and TCRdb's table has in-frame clones only and misses some. The table records tens of thousands of clones, around nine tenths of them present only once. Specified time point: week 11, during vaccination. Vaccination used 300 ug of mutant IDH1 20-mer peptide per dose, with topical imiquimod. No antigens are known for them. The source material was PBMCs, sampled from a glioma patient whose treatment included an IDH1 peptide vaccine. The receptors originated from a woman in her 40s with glioma.

The rearrangement links TRBV6-5 to TRBJ2-1, with 7 bases that match TRBD1. J gave up 0 bases and V 6 bases, and 5 bases lay outside the gene matches. In germline, CDR1 is MNHEY, CDR2 SVGAGI. The CDR3 has 15 amino acids. CDR3 protein: CASSADRSSYNEQFF. CDR3 bases: TGTGCCAGCAGCGCGGACAGGAGCTCCTACAATGAGCAGTTCTTC.

The chain carries TRBV4-1 and TRBJ2-1; no definite D call. Trimming pared 5 bases from V and 2 bases from J, leaving 16 bases between. CDR3 length: 16 amino acids. Per the germline V gene, CDR1 is MGHRA and CDR2 is YSYEKL. The CDR3 loop is CASSSPVSGPYNEQFF. In nucleotides, the CDR3 is TGCGCCAGCAGCTCCCCGGTCTCAGGCCCCTACAATGAGCAGTTCTTC.

J is TRBJ2-7 and V is TRBV7-8; 11 bases map to TRBD2. This CDR3 has 15 residues. V was clipped by 4 bases and J by 6 bases; unmatched bases: 8. Germline CDR1 and CDR2: SGHVS and FQNEAQ. The CDR3 DNA is TGTGCCAGCAGCTACCGACTAGCGGGGTATGGCGAGCAGTACTTC. Its protein product is CASSYRLAGYGEQYF.

This rearrangement joins TRBV28 to TRBJ1-1; a possible D gene is TRBD1 (5 bases). The V gene's germline CDR1 is MDHEN and CDR2 SYDVKM. The CDR3 covers 13 residues. Between the trimmed V and J ends, which lost 3 bases and 4 bases, there was a span of 9 bases. The CDR3 spells CASSLGEGTEAFF. CDR3 in DNA: TGTGCCAGCAGTTTGGGGGAGGGCACTGAAGCTTTCTTT.

This clone showed up just once. V is TRBV2 and J is TRBJ2-7, with 10 bases aligning to TRBD1. The CDR3 runs 13 residues. The germline CDR1 and CDR2 sequences are SNHLY and FYNNEI. V was pared by 7 bases and J by 7 bases, with 7 bases of the junction left unmatched. CDR3 residues: CASTGTGVGEQYF. The CDR3 DNA reads as TGTGCCAGCACCGGGACAGGGGTAGGGGAGCAGTACTTC. The entire variable domain, with the rest obtained from reference TRBV2 and TRBJ2-7, is as follows: EPEVTQTPSHQVTQMGQEVILRCVPISNHLYFYWYRQILGQKVEFLVSFYNNEISEKSEIFDDQFSVERPDGSNFTLKIRSTKLEDSAMYFCASTGTGVGEQYFGPGTRLTVT.

This clone was found once. The rearrangement links TRBV2 to TRBJ1-1; a possible D gene is TRBD1 (5 bases). The ends were cut back, 7 bases at V and 4 bases at J, with 16 bases in the middle. From germline, CDR1 is SNHLY and CDR2 FYNNEI. This CDR3 comprises 14 residues. The CDR3 protein is CASMKRGFGTEAFF. The CDR3 bases are TGTGCCAGCATGAAAAGGGGATTTGGCACTGAAGCTTTCTTT. Complete variable domain (other parts from reference TRBV2 and TRBJ1-1): EPEVTQTPSHQVTQMGQEVILRCVPISNHLYFYWYRQILGQKVEFLVSFYNNEISEKSEIFDDQFSVERPDGSNFTLKIRSTKLEDSAMYFCASMKRGFGTEAFFGQGTRLTVV.

This chain links TRBV9 with TRBJ1-2; 9 nucleotides match TRBD1. The CDR3 runs to 15 residues. The germline CDR1 and CDR2 sequences are SGDLS and YYNGEE. The V gene end was trimmed by 6 bases and the J gene end by 7 bases; junction bases not matched to a gene: 13. The CDR3 spells CASTPQGAFVVGYTF. The CDR3 nucleotides read TGTGCCAGCACCCCACAGGGGGCATTCGTCGTTGGCTACACCTTC.

The chain links TRBV29-1 to TRBJ1-2; D is possibly TRBD1 (6 bases). V was pared by 0 bases and J by 0 bases, with 17 bases between. The CDR3 is 17 amino acids. Per germline, CDR1 SQVTM and CDR2 ANQGSEA. The CDR3 region has the DNA TGCAGCGTTGAAGACTTTACTACAGGGAATGCTAACTATGGCTACACCTTC. Its protein product is CSVEDFTTGNANYGYTF.

The J gene is TRBJ1-2, the V gene TRBV9; D possibly corresponds to TRBD1 (5 bases). The V gene lost 3 bases and the J gene lost 8 bases, with 14 bases spanning the gap. Germline-derived CDR1 and CDR2 are SGDLS and YYNGEE. The CDR3 loop spans 13 amino acids. This chain's CDR3 is CASSANPGAGYTF. CDR3 nucleotides: TGTGCCAGCAGCGCCAACCCTGGGGCGGGCTACACCTTC.

The chain is built from TRBV6-4 and TRBJ2-2, with D possibly being TRBD2 (6 bases). Per the germline V gene, CDR1 is MRHNA and CDR2 is SNTAGT. The CDR3 is 14 residues long. V was cut by 5 bases and J by 5 bases, with 12 bases left in between. The CDR3 here is CASSKRGSTGELFF. The CDR3 bases are TGTGCCAGCAGTAAACGGGGGAGTACCGGGGAGCTGTTTTTT.

The V gene is TRBV5-6, the J gene TRBJ2-3, with a weak D call TRBD2 (5 bases). V lost 4 bases, J lost 0 bases, and 12 bases lay in between. CDR3 length: 15 residues. Per the germline V gene, CDR1 is SGHDT and CDR2 is YYEEEE. As DNA, the CDR3 is TGTGCCAGCAGCCCTCCTAGCTTTAGCACAGATACGCAGTATTTT. Its protein product is CASSPPSFSTDTQYF.

This clone was seen only a few times. The chain combines TRBV12-5 with TRBJ2-3; 9 bases are shared with TRBD1. The germline V gene encodes CDR1 LGHNT and CDR2 FRNRAP. The CDR3 runs 16 residues. Trimming removed 2 bases from V and 3 bases from J; junction bases left unmatched: 6. DNA of the CDR3: TGTGCTAGTGGTTTGTACCAGGGACAGGGAACAGATACGCAGTATTTT. This sequence encodes CASGLYQGQGTDTQYF.

The rearrangement joins TRBV27 to TRBJ2-3; 9 bases align to TRBD2. V shed 3 bases, J shed 2 bases, and the junction held 3 bases outside the gene matches. Germline values: CDR1 MNHEY, CDR2 SMNVEV (reference sequence). This CDR3 has 15 amino acids. The CDR3 is CASSFASGITDTQYF. The CDR3 region has the DNA TGTGCCAGCAGTTTTGCTAGCGGGATCACAGATACGCAGTATTTT.

The rearrangement uses TRBV4-2 and TRBJ1-2; possibly TRBD1 for D (6 bases). Germline V CDR1 and CDR2: LGHNA, YNFKEQ. This CDR3 region has 18 residues. Trimming took off 2 bases at V and 4 bases at J, with 23 bases between the two ends. This CDR3 reads CASSQPLPLQGRGYGYTF. The CDR3 DNA follows: TGTGCCAGCAGCCAACCTTTACCCCTACAGGGCCGTGGCTATGGCTACACCTTC.

This chain uses TRBV9 with TRBJ1-1; 7 bases are a match to TRBD1. The junction had 11 bases not matched to a gene; V was cut back by 1 base and J by 5 bases. Germline assignment: CDR1 SGDLS and CDR2 YYNGEE. The length of the CDR3 is 16 residues. CDR3 in amino acids: CASSVKDRVGGTEAFF. DNA of the CDR3: TGTGCCAGCAGCGTAAAAGACAGGGTAGGTGGAACTGAAGCTTTCTTT. The variable domain in full, with the rest retrieved from reference TRBV9 and TRBJ1-1, is DSGVTQTPKHLITATGQRVTLRCSPRSGDLSVYWYQQSLDQGLQFLIQYYNGEERAKGNILERFSAQQFPDLHSELNLSSLELGDSALYFCASSVKDRVGGTEAFFGQGTRLTVV.

This clone was counted a single time. The V call is TRBV30, the J call TRBJ2-7, with D uncertain. Germline CDR1 and CDR2: GTSNPN and SVGIG (reference sequence). This CDR3 has 15 amino acids. Trimming removed 0 bases from V and 3 bases from J, with 15 bases in between. CDR3 sequence reads: CAWSVPADRFYEQYF. Written as DNA, the CDR3 is TGTGCCTGGAGTGTACCGGCAGATAGGTTCTACGAGCAGTACTTC.

This clone was found a few times. V is TRBV6-1 and J is TRBJ1-5; 9 bases agree with TRBD1. This CDR3 is built from 14 residues. The V and J ends lost 6 bases and 4 bases, in that order; junction bases with no gene match: 4. CDR1 and CDR2 (germline): MNHNS, SASEGT. The CDR3 reads CASSHGQGNQPQHF. DNA of the CDR3: TGTGCCAGCAGCCATGGACAGGGGAATCAGCCCCAGCATTTT.

This rearrangement joins TRBV2 to TRBJ1-2, with D possibly being TRBD1 (6 bases). The germline CDR1 and CDR2 sequences are SNHLY and FYNNEI. This CDR3 comprises 14 residues. The V end lost 4 bases, the J end lost 8 bases, and 17 bases lay between the germline ends. CDR3 sequence (DNA): TGTGCCAGCAGTGGATCCCACAGGGATTCAGGCTACACCTTC. Amino acids: CASSGSHRDSGYTF.

The rearrangement joins TRBV13 to TRBJ2-2, with D possibly TRBD1 on 5 matching bases. Trimming left V 5 bases short and J 2 bases short, with 12 bases between. From germline, CDR1 is PRHDT and CDR2 FYEKMQ (reference sequence). There are 15 residues in the CDR3. The CDR3 spells CASSVRRANTGELFF. CDR3 bases: TGTGCCAGCAGCGTACGCAGGGCCAACACCGGGGAGCTGTTTTTT.

In its sample, this clone was seen once. The rearrangement uses TRBV5-6 and TRBJ2-5, with D uncertain. Germline-derived CDR1 and CDR2 are SGHDT and YYEEEE. Trimming shortened V by 8 bases and J by 5 bases, and 13 bases separated the two germline ends. The CDR3 totals 12 residues. CDR3 protein: CASPLARETQYF. CDR3 sequence (DNA): TGTGCCAGTCCCCTGGCTCGGGAGACCCAGTACTTC.

V is TRBV10-2 and J is TRBJ1-3; a weak D match, TRBD1 (5 bases). Germline V gene lookup returns CDR1 WSHSY and CDR2 SAAADI. With 3 bases removed from V and 0 bases from J, the gap between germline ends came to 9 bases. The CDR3 consists of 15 residues. Written as DNA, the CDR3 is TGCGCCAGCAGTGACGAGGGGCTCTCTGGAAACACCATATATTTT. Amino acids: CASSDEGLSGNTIYF.

This clone occurred a few times. The chain has TRBV6-5 and TRBJ2-2; 8 bases agree with TRBD2. J lost 3 bases, V lost 4 bases, and 7 bases had no gene match. The CDR3 runs 16 residues. Germline V gene sequence: CDR1 MNHEY, CDR2 SVGAGI. The CDR3 protein is CASSSLTSGYTGELFF. The CDR3 DNA follows: TGTGCCAGCAGTTCGCTTACTAGCGGATACACCGGGGAGCTGTTTTTT.

The gene calls are TRBV6-5 and TRBJ2-5; the match to TRBD2 covers 9 bases. The germline CDR1 and CDR2 sequences are MNHEY and SVGAGI. Trimming cost V 5 bases and J 7 bases; bases outside gene matches: 11. The CDR3 loop spans 15 amino acids. The CDR3 loop is CASSAGTSLARTQYF. Here the CDR3 DNA reads TGTGCCAGCAGTGCCGGGACTAGCCTCGCCCGGACCCAGTACTTC.

This clone was counted once. The rearrangement links TRBV2 to TRBJ1-1, with 8 bases that match TRBD1. This CDR3 has 14 amino acids. The V gene end was trimmed by 6 bases and the J gene end by 1 base; junction bases not matched to a gene: 4. The germline gives CDR1 SNHLY, CDR2 FYNNEI. The CDR3 protein is CASRQTGENTEAFF. The CDR3 DNA is TGTGCCAGCAGGCAGACAGGGGAGAACACTGAAGCTTTCTTT.

This clone came up once. The chain combines TRBV4-2 with TRBJ1-4; D not certain. This CDR3 comprises 12 residues. The V gene lost 0 bases and the J gene lost 6 bases, with 2 bases spanning the gap. The V gene's germline CDR1 is LGHNA and CDR2 YNFKEQ. This CDR3 reads CASSQEDEKLFF. The CDR3, as DNA: TGTGCCAGCAGCCAAGAGGATGAAAAACTGTTTTTT.

The J gene is TRBJ2-7, the V gene TRBV9; a weak D match, TRBD1 (5 bases). Germline loops: CDR1 SGDLS, CDR2 YYNGEE. The CDR3 extends over 13 amino acids. The V and J ends lost 0 bases and 4 bases respectively, with 8 bases between them. In DNA form, the CDR3 reads TGTGCCAGCAGCGTAGCTACAGGATACGAGCAGTACTTC. Translating it yields CASSVATGYEQYF.

The chain has TRBV4-1 and TRBJ2-7; 9 positions agree with TRBD2. Trimming at V came to 3 bases and at J to 6 bases, leaving 6 bases not matched to a gene. Germline V CDR1 and CDR2: MGHRA, YSYEKL. The CDR3 has 14 residues. CDR3 sequence (DNA): TGCGCCAGCAGCCAGCCGGGGCGGGAGGGCGAGCAGTACTTC. This gives the protein CASSQPGREGEQYF.

This chain joins TRBV7-6 and TRBJ2-7; 7 bases align to TRBD2. Trimming removed 0 bases from V and 2 bases from J; junction bases left unmatched: 4. The V gene's germline CDR1 is SGHVS and CDR2 FNYEAQ. The CDR3 runs to 15 residues. CDR3 protein: CASSLAPSGTYEQYF. The CDR3 nucleotides are TGTGCCAGCAGCTTAGCGCCCAGCGGGACCTACGAGCAGTACTTC.

The V gene is TRBV9, the J gene TRBJ1-3; possibly TRBD1 for D (5 bases). The CDR3 loop spans 16 amino acids. The germline CDR1 and CDR2 sequences are SGDLS and YYNGEE. Trimming took 3 bases from V and 4 from J, leaving 17 bases between them. Written as DNA, the CDR3 is TGTGCCAGCAGCGCGTTACCAGGGTCTCAAGGAAACACCATATATTTT. Encoded protein: CASSALPGSQGNTIYF.

The genes are TRBV30 and TRBJ1-1; D is unresolved. Trimming took off 4 bases at V and 0 bases at J, with 9 bases between the two ends. The length of the CDR3 is 13 residues. Per the germline V gene, CDR1 is GTSNPN and CDR2 is SVGIG (reference sequence). The CDR3 nucleotides read TGTGCCTGGAAAACTAAGGTGAACACTGAAGCTTTCTTT. Translating it yields CAWKTKVNTEAFF.

This rearrangement joins TRBV5-4 to TRBJ2-3, with D tentatively TRBD2 (6 bases). Trimming shortened V by 4 bases and J by 2 bases, and 20 bases separated the two germline ends. This CDR3 is 17 amino acids long. Germline V gene sequence: CDR1 SGHNT, CDR2 YYREEE (reference sequence). The CDR3 sequence: CASSRTPNGGITDTQYF. The CDR3 coding sequence is TGTGCCAGCAGCCGGACCCCAAATGGCGGGATCACAGATACGCAGTATTTT.

J is TRBJ2-7 and V is TRBV4-3; possible D gene TRBD2, 7 bases. V was clipped by 0 bases and J by 7 bases, with 16 bases between them. Germline values: CDR1 LGHNA, CDR2 YSLEER. CDR3 size: 15 residues. The CDR3: CASSQDWGGAREQYF. For the CDR3, the DNA is TGCGCCAGCAGCCAAGATTGGGGGGGGGCGAGAGAGCAGTACTTC.